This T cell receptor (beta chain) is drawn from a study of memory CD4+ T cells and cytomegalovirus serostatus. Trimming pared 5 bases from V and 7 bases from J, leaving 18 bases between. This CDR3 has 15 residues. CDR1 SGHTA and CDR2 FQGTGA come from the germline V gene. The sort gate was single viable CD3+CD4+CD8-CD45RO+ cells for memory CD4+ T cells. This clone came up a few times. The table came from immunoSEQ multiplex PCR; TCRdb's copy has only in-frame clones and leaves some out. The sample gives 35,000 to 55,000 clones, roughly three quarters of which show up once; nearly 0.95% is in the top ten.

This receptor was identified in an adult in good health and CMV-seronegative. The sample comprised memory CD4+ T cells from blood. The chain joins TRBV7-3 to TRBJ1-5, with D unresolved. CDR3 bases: TGTGCCAGCAGCCCCGTAGCAGGTATGAGGCAGCCCCAGCATTTT. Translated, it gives CASSPVAGMRQPQHF. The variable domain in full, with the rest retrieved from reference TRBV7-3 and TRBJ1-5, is GAGVSQTPSNKVTEKGKYVELRCDPISGHTALYWYRQSLGQGPEFLIYFQGTGAADDSGLPNDRFFAVRPEGSVSTLKIQRTERGDSAVYLCASSPVAGMRQPQHFGDGTRLSIL.